This entry lists 20 T cell receptor beta chains sequenced from one sample in a study of cytomegalovirus exposure and HLA in healthy donors. The PCR had 60 Vbeta and 13 Jbeta primers. The assay was immunoSEQ multiplex PCR, and TCRdb's table has in-frame clones only and misses some. The sample includes roughly 90,000 clones, approximately 85% seen only once; the top ten take less than 4%. What was sequenced was PBMCs. The source is a man aged 30 to 39 in good health and CMV-seropositive.

In its sample, this clone was seen once. The chain uses TRBV6-1 and TRBJ2-5; 7 positions match TRBD1. V gave up 5 bases and J gave up 5 bases; unmatched junction bases: 8. The CDR3 is 14 residues long. Germline CDR1 and CDR2: MNHNS and SASEGT. The CDR3 region is CASSSTGFKETQYF. The CDR3 DNA sequence: TGTGCCAGCAGTTCGACAGGGTTCAAGGAGACCCAGTACTTC.

The CDR3 reads CASSLETNTEAFF. The CDR3 nucleotides are TGCGCCAGCAGCTTGGAAACTAACACTGAAGCTTTCTTT. The chain is built from TRBV5-1 and TRBJ1-1; D gene unclear. The CDR3 is made up of 13 amino acids. The germline V gene encodes CDR1 SGHRS and CDR2 YFSETQ. Trimming removed 0 bases at V and 2 bases at J, with 5 bases between.

V gene TRBV10-3 combines with J gene TRBJ2-6, with unresolved D. Germline CDR1 ENHRY, CDR2 SYGVKD. The CDR3 is 14 amino acids. Trimming took 3 bases from V and 4 from J, leaving 7 bases between them. The CDR3 DNA follows: TGTGCCATCAGTGACCCATCCGGGGCCAACGTCCTGACTTTC. Translated, it gives CAISDPSGANVLTF.

The chain is built from TRBV6-5 and TRBJ1-1, with D possibly being TRBD1 (6 bases). In germline, CDR1 is MNHEY, CDR2 SVGAGI. The CDR3 sequence is 14 residues long. V was cut by 6 bases and J by 4 bases, with 15 bases left in between. For the CDR3, the DNA is TGTGCCAGCAGAGGGGGGGGGCATGGCACTGAAGCTTTCTTT. It is translated as CASRGGGHGTEAFF.

This clone showed up just a few times. The chain has TRBV10-3 and TRBJ1-1, with D possibly matching TRBD1 (6 bases). CDR3 length: 12 amino acids. Germline V gene sequence: CDR1 ENHRY, CDR2 SYGVKD. V was shortened by 6 bases and J by 7 bases, with 12 bases between the two germline ends. The CDR3 reads CAISTGTREAFF. CDR3 bases: TGTGCCATCAGCACCGGGACACGTGAAGCTTTCTTT.

V and J are TRBV6-1 and TRBJ1-5; no reliable D call. Trimming pared 1 base from V and 7 bases from J, leaving 8 bases between. Germline V lookup: CDR1 MNHNS, CDR2 SASEGT. The CDR3 has 13 residues. The CDR3 DNA sequence: TGTGCCAGCAGTGAAGTAGCGAAACAGCCCCAGCATTTT. It yields the protein CASSEVAKQPQHF.

The J gene is TRBJ2-1, the V gene TRBV28; the match to TRBD2 covers 11 bases. The CDR3 length is 16 residues. The trim removed 5 bases at V and 7 bases at J, leaving 10 bases unmatched. In germline, CDR1 is MDHEN, CDR2 SYDVKM. This CDR3 reads CASSPLVSGRVNEQFF. The CDR3 nucleotides are TGTGCCAGCAGTCCACTGGTTAGCGGGAGGGTTAATGAGCAGTTCTTC.

This chain links TRBV15 with TRBJ2-1, with 13 bases lining up with TRBD2. This CDR3 has 17 amino acids. The V gene's germline CDR1 is LNHNV and CDR2 YYDKDF (reference sequence). The V gene end was trimmed by 1 base and the J gene end by 7 bases; junction bases not matched to a gene: 7. CDR3 in amino acids: CATSRVLLAGGGNEQFF. The CDR3 nucleotides read TGTGCCACCAGCAGAGTCTTACTAGCGGGAGGGGGGAATGAGCAGTTCTTC.

V gene TRBV6-6 combines with J gene TRBJ1-2; 10 bases are shared with TRBD1. The J segment lost 8 bases and the V segment lost 3 bases, leaving 12 bases of the junction unmatched. The CDR3 loop spans 16 amino acids. The germline CDR1 and CDR2 sequences are MNHNY and SVGAGI (reference sequence). The CDR3 region has the DNA TGTGCCAGCAGTTATCTTCCCGGGACAGGGGTGGAAGGCTACACCTTC. Its protein is CASSYLPGTGVEGYTF.

The chain carries TRBV12-5 and TRBJ1-1; D is uncertain. The CDR3 totals 13 residues. Looked up from germline, CDR1 is LGHNT and CDR2 is FRNRAP. Trimming removed 1 base at V and 4 bases at J, with 7 bases between. The CDR3 sequence is CASGLEGATEAFF. The CDR3 coding sequence is TGTGCTAGTGGTTTGGAGGGAGCCACTGAAGCTTTCTTT. The variable domain in full, completed from reference TRBV12-5 and TRBJ1-1, reads DARVTQTPRHKVTEMGQEVTMRCQPILGHNTVFWYRQTMMQGLELLAYFRNRAPLDDSGMPKDRFSAEMPDATLATLKIQPSEPRDSAVYFCASGLEGATEAFFGQGTRLTVV.

The chain uses TRBV10-2 and TRBJ1-2; TRBD1 matches at 7 bases. This CDR3 is 13 amino acids long. Germline V gives CDR1 WSHSY, CDR2 SAAADI. Losses at the gene ends were 5 bases for V and 2 bases for J; bases not matched to a gene: 2. The CDR3 DNA is TGCGCCAGCAGTATACAGGGGAACTATGGCTACACCTTC. Translating gives CASSIQGNYGYTF.

The chain uses TRBV18 and TRBJ2-1; D unresolved. This CDR3 contains 13 residues. Looked up from germline, CDR1 is KGHSH and CDR2 is LQKENI. The ends were cut back, 2 bases at V and 6 bases at J, with 8 bases in the middle. Here the CDR3 DNA reads TGTGCCAGCTCACCAAACAGCCTCAATGAGCAGTTCTTC. Translated: CASSPNSLNEQFF.

J is TRBJ1-2 and V is TRBV9, with D unresolved. Per the germline V gene, CDR1 is SGDLS and CDR2 is YYNGEE. Trimming took 0 bases from V and 7 from J, leaving 7 bases between them. The CDR3 consists of 12 residues. CDR3 amino acids: CASSVVAGGYTF. The CDR3 nucleotides are TGTGCCAGCAGCGTAGTTGCAGGTGGCTACACCTTC.

The chain is built from TRBV4-1 and TRBJ1-2; the match to TRBD1 covers 8 bases. The CDR3 is 16 residues long. J lost 0 bases, V lost 0 bases, and 3 bases had no gene match. The germline V gene encodes CDR1 MGHRA and CDR2 YSYEKL. The CDR3 is CASSQDWGQANYGYTF. The DNA for the CDR3 is TGCGCCAGCAGCCAAGATTGGGGACAGGCTAACTATGGCTACACCTTC.

The chain links TRBV30 to TRBJ1-4; D is ambiguous. Trimming took 3 bases from V and 3 from J, leaving 8 bases between them. From germline, CDR1 is GTSNPN and CDR2 SVGIG (reference sequence). CDR3 length: 13 residues. The CDR3 region has the DNA TGTGCCTGGAGACGGGTGGCTAATGAAAAACTGTTTTTT. Translating it yields CAWRRVANEKLFF.

This chain uses TRBV6-5 with TRBJ1-2; TRBD1 matches 10 bases. There are 13 residues in the CDR3. After removal of 6 bases from V and 6 bases from J, the junction contained 4 bases not matched to a gene. The germline V gene has CDR1 MNHEY and CDR2 SVGAGI. This CDR3 reads CASSKDRGDGYTF. DNA for the CDR3: TGTGCCAGCAGCAAGGACAGGGGGGATGGCTACACCTTC.

The rearrangement uses TRBV12-5 and TRBJ2-3, with a weak D call TRBD2 (6 bases). Germline V gives CDR1 LGHNT, CDR2 FRNRAP. CDR3 size: 13 residues. V was clipped by 1 base and J by 8 bases, with 10 bases between them. The CDR3 nucleotides read TGTGCTAGTGGTTTGGAGCCCGGGGGTACGCAGTATTTT. Translation gives CASGLEPGGTQYF.

The V gene is TRBV18, the J gene TRBJ2-1; the match to TRBD2 covers 8 bases. J was trimmed by 4 bases and V by 6 bases; bases with no gene match: 11. The CDR3 loop spans 16 amino acids. The germline V gene has CDR1 KGHSH and CDR2 LQKENI. CDR3 region: CASSPALAGSYNEQFF. In DNA, the CDR3 is TGTGCCAGCTCCCCTGCTCTAGCGGGTTCGTACAATGAGCAGTTCTTC.

The genes are TRBV10-1 and TRBJ1-2; D is perhaps TRBD1 (6 bases). The CDR3 is 17 residues long. Germline V gene data show CDR1 as WNHNN and CDR2 as SYGVQD (reference sequence). Trimming stripped 0 bases from V and 4 bases from J, with 18 bases between. This chain's CDR3 is CASSESGTGPVGYGYTF. In nucleotides, the CDR3 is TGCGCCAGCAGTGAGTCTGGAACAGGGCCCGTGGGCTATGGCTACACCTTC.

The V and J genes are TRBV4-2 and TRBJ2-7, with a tentative D call TRBD2 (5 bases). The V gene lost 0 bases and the J gene lost 2 bases, with 8 bases spanning the gap. The CDR3 covers 14 residues. The germline V gene encodes CDR1 LGHNA and CDR2 YNFKEQ. This chain's CDR3 is CASSQEAATYEQYF. Here the CDR3 DNA reads TGTGCCAGCAGCCAAGAAGCGGCAACCTACGAGCAGTACTTC.